This T cell receptor beta chain was profiled in a study of T cell repertoires in cytomegalovirus infection. The study's findings and limits: There were HLA-C-restricted CMV-specific TCR beta clonotypes dominating the ex vivo response.

Each CDR3 protein is one row after TCRdb ran MiXCR on the reads. The sample yields approximately 730,000 distinct CDR3 sequences, around 32% seen once. Germline-derived CDR1 and CDR2 are SQVTM and ANQGSEA. Trimming took 5 bases from V and 2 from J, leaving 12 bases between them. This CDR3 has 13 amino acids. With respect to this clonotype: Its cognate antigen is unknown.

The chain combines TRBV29-1 with TRBJ1-1; D is unresolved. The sequence came from a human donor in good health (CMV status not recorded). Some clones in this sample may be carry-over from other donors' samples. The starting material was cultured PBMCs, obtained from culture after CMV antigen stimulation. DNA of the CDR3: TGCAGCGTTCATCCCAGGTTAAACACTGAAGCTTTCTTT. Its translation is CSVHPRLNTEAFF.